This TCR beta chain was sequenced in a study of beta chain features in type 1 diabetes. Study-wide results and caveats: These data did not resolve whether HLA type affects TCRB rearrangement.

A single heparinised blood sample, averaging roughly 110 mL, was obtained per donor. Via the markers CD45RO/CCR7/CD25/CD127/CD95/CD27, stem cell-like memory, regulatory, central memory and naive CD4+ cells were sorted. Since all of the isolated RNA was reverse transcribed, expressed TCRB transcripts were what got sequenced. The average read count of naive, central memory and regulatory T cell samples was approximately 3.5 million. Libraries were prepared by immunoSEQ multiplex PCR; TCRdb keeps only in-frame clonotypes and omits some of them. The sample consists of about 290,000 clones, about 8.5% of them appearing once. This clone was recorded at least ten times. What it binds is unknown. This CDR3 is built from 15 residues. The V gene's germline CDR1 is KGHSH and CDR2 LQKENI. After removal of 4 bases from V and 4 bases from J, the junction contained 5 bases not matched to a gene.

This chain uses TRBV18 with TRBJ2-3; 10 bases match TRBD1. This sequence originates from a woman under 30 in good health. The specimen was central memory CD4+ T cells from blood. CDR3 nucleotide sequence: TGTGCCAGCTCACTCCGGACAGGGGGTCCAGATACGCAGTATTTT. Protein sequence: CASSLRTGGPDTQYF.